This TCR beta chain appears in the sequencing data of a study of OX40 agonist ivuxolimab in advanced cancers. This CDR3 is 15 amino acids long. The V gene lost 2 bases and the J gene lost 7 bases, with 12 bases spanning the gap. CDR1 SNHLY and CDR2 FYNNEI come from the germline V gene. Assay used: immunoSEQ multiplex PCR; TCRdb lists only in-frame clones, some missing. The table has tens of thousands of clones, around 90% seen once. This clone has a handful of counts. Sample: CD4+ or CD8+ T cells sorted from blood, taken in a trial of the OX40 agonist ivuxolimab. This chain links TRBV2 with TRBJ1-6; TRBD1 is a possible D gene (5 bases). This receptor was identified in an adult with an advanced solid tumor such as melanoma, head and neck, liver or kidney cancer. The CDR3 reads CASSEYIEGNSPLHF. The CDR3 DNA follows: TGTGCCAGCAGTGAATACATCGAGGGGAATTCACCCCTCCACTTT.